This TCR beta chain was captured in a study of blood T cell repertoires in COVID-19. Study-level information: Sites in the United States, Italy and Spain provided acute and convalescent COVID-19 samples. The analysed material was cDNA or gDNA that came from T cells, B-cell-depleted T cells, or PBMCs.

Per the original methods: Scientists estimated how many nucleated cells there were by amplifying reference gene primers. TCRdb keeps only in-frame clones here, not all; method: immunoSEQ multiplex PCR. V and J calls and clone size follow that table, whereas D and trimming were derived from the DNA. The sample consists of some 80,000 clones, approximately 84% of them appearing once. Germline-derived CDR1 and CDR2 are SNHLY and FYNNEI. This CDR3 contains 15 residues. Trimming left V 6 bases short and J 0 bases short, with 14 bases between. J is TRBJ1-2 and V is TRBV2; TRBD1 might be the D (6 bases). The clonotype was recovered from a human donor in a cohort sampled during active COVID-19. The sequencing input was peripheral blood. The CDR3 DNA reads TGTGCCAGCAGGGTTAATCCAGGGGCTAACTATGGCTACACCTTC. Protein sequence: CASRVNPGANYGYTF.